Listed below are T cell receptor beta chains from one sample, sequenced in a study of T cell responses to AZD1222 COVID-19 vaccine. Assay: immunoSEQ multiplex PCR; the TCRdb copy retains only in-frame clones and omits some. This table has about 180,000 clones, around 90% appearing once. The sequencing here drew on peripheral blood, taken on day 0 of AZD1222 vaccination. All receptors derive from an adult in good health. Each CDR3 is given with its conserved first and last residue. The D gene is left open where the match is weak. Clone size is not always given. Where it is, it says once, few, many or a class for expanded clones.

V	length	J	size	D	CDR3	DNA
TRBV27	14	TRBJ1-2	once	-	CASSLNFGAYGYTF	TGTGCCAGCAGTTTAAATTTCGGAGCCTATGGCTACACCTTC
TRBV7-9	15	TRBJ1-5	once	TRBD1	CASSPGDSSNQPQHF	TGTGCCAGCAGCCCTGGGGACAGTAGCAATCAGCCCCAGCATTTT
TRBV5-5	13	TRBJ2-5	-	-	CASSTGLQETQYF	TGTGCCAGCAGCACCGGTCTACAAGAGACCCAGTACTTC
TRBV7-3	17	TRBJ1-1	-	-	CASSSQGGVLMNTEAFF	TGTGCCAGCAGCTCACAGGGAGGTGTTCTTATGAACACTGAAGCTTTCTTT
TRBV2	16	TRBJ2-3	-	-	CASSKTGPTVGDTQYF	TGTGCCAGCAGTAAAACCGGGCCCACTGTTGGAGATACGCAGTATTTT
TRBV18	13	TRBJ1-1	-	-	CASSPGRNTEAFF	TGTGCCAGCTCACCCGGGAGGAACACTGAAGCTTTCTTT
TRBV11-2	14	TRBJ2-2	once	-	CASSPLGNTGELFF	TGTGCCAGCAGCCCCCTGGGGAACACCGGGGAGCTGTTTTTT
TRBV7-9	14	TRBJ2-7	-	-	CASSFPGVPYEQYF	TGTGCCAGCAGCTTCCCAGGGGTTCCCTACGAGCAGTACTTC
TRBV18	15	TRBJ1-2	once	TRBD1	CASSPTGQSSYGYTF	TGTGCCAGCTCACCGACGGGACAGAGTTCCTATGGCTACACCTTC
TRBV24-1	14	TRBJ1-1	-	TRBD1	CATRMDREWAEAFF	TGTGCCACCAGAATGGACAGGGAATGGGCGGAAGCTTTCTTT
TRBV27	15	TRBJ1-2	-	TRBD1	CASAPASRGHYGYTF	TGTGCCAGCGCACCAGCCTCAAGGGGGCACTATGGCTACACCTTC
TRBV6-4	13	TRBJ1-1	-	-	CATSAEMNTEAFF	TGTGCCACCTCGGCCGAGATGAACACTGAAGCTTTCTTT
TRBV19	14	TRBJ1-6	few	TRBD1	CASTEDRVFSPLHF	TGTGCCAGCACCGAGGACAGGGTTTTTTCACCCCTCCACTTT
TRBV6-1	16	TRBJ1-2	-	-	CASSDGQTRVNYGYTF	TGTGCCAGCAGTGATGGACAGACTCGGGTTAACTATGGCTACACCTTC
TRBV21-1	17	TRBJ2-1	-	-	CASSEPRDDAIYNEQFF	TGTGCCAGCAGCGAACCACGGGACGACGCTATCTACAATGAGCAGTTCTTC
TRBV9	14	TRBJ2-2	-	-	CASSRGVASGELFF	TGTGCCAGCAGCCGAGGGGTCGCGTCCGGGGAGCTGTTTTTT
TRBV30	14	TRBJ1-4	-	TRBD1	CAWSVDSRGAKLFF	TGTGCCTGGAGTGTAGACAGCAGGGGGGCAAAACTGTTTTTT
TRBV6-5	12	TRBJ2-3	-	-	CATRGSSDTQYF	TGTGCCACACGGGGGTCGTCGGATACGCAGTATTTT
TRBV6-6	15	TRBJ1-6	-	-	CASSPRGTGNSPLHF	TGTGCCAGCAGCCCTCGGGGGACGGGGAATTCACCCCTCCACTTT
TRBV28	16	TRBJ1-5	-	-	CASSLVSGGRKQPQHF	TGTGCCAGCAGCCTTGTATCGGGGGGAAGAAAACAGCCCCAGCATTTT